This T cell receptor (beta chain) derives from a study of blood T cell repertoires in COVID-19. In the original processing: Nucleated cell counts were estimated from reference gene primer amplification. Assay used: immunoSEQ multiplex PCR; TCRdb lists only in-frame clones, some missing. The V and J calls and clone size were taken over from that table, and D and trimming were inferred from the DNA. The sample holds under 300,000 clones; around 93% are singletons and the top ten take approximately 1.2%. The CDR3 runs 17 residues. The V and J ends lost 0 bases and 2 bases respectively, with 16 bases between them. CDR1 is ENHRY, CDR2 SYGVKD, per germline.

V usage is TRBV10-3 and J usage is TRBJ1-2; D unresolved. The TCR comes from a human donor in a cohort exposed to, infected with or recovered from COVID-19 (not recorded which). The donor label of this sample is uncertain. Sequenced material: PBMCs or T cells enriched from blood (not recorded which). The chain's CDR3 is CAISESGSPLRNYGYTF. The CDR3 nucleotides read TGTGCCATCAGTGAGTCAGGTTCCCCCCTGAGGAACTATGGCTACACCTTC.